Below, 16 T cell receptor beta chains from the same sample are listed, as sequenced in a study of T cell changes during pregnancy in multiple sclerosis. The table came from immunoSEQ multiplex PCR; TCRdb's copy has only in-frame clones and leaves some out. The sample lists 38,000 or so clones, around nine tenths seen once, with about 1.2% in the top ten. Material: peripheral blood, obtained before pregnancy. The receptors were sampled from a female donor with multiple sclerosis, enrolled in a pregnancy study.

The chain employs TRBV5-5 and TRBJ2-3; D is unresolved. V gave up 5 bases and J gave up 0 bases, with 10 bases separating them. Germline-derived CDR1 and CDR2 are SGHKS and YYEKEE (reference sequence). The CDR3 extends over 14 amino acids. CDR3 DNA: TGTGCCAGCAGAGGCCAGGTTAGCACAGATACGCAGTATTTT. Amino acids: CASRGQVSTDTQYF.

The chain has TRBV4-2 and TRBJ1-5; TRBD1 agrees at 12 bases. The germline CDR1 and CDR2 sequences are LGHNA and YNFKEQ. This CDR3 has 19 residues. V shed 1 base and J 7 bases; nucleotides not matched to a gene: 14. The CDR3 here is CASSQGGDPGQGARQPQHF. In DNA, the CDR3 is TGTGCCAGCAGCCAAGGAGGTGATCCGGGACAGGGGGCACGCCAGCCCCAGCATTTT.

The chain recombines TRBV19 with TRBJ1-3; D may be TRBD1 (5 bases). The CDR3 runs 13 residues. The germline gives CDR1 LNHDA, CDR2 SQIVND (reference sequence). V gave up 10 bases and J gave up 2 bases, with 12 bases separating them. The CDR3 is CATAQGTGNTIYF. In nucleotides, the CDR3 is TGTGCCACCGCTCAGGGTACTGGAAACACCATATATTTT.

A few counts support this clone. The genes are TRBV19 and TRBJ2-7; 9 bases agree with TRBD2. Trimming took 5 bases from V and 2 from J; bases not matched to a gene: 7. CDR1 LNHDA and CDR2 SQIVND come from the germline V gene (reference sequence). This CDR3 contains 15 residues. The CDR3 nucleotides are TGTGCCAGTAGTGATACCTTAGCGGGGGCCTACGAGCAGTACTTC. Protein sequence: CASSDTLAGAYEQYF.

This chain uses TRBV27 with TRBJ2-1; possible D gene TRBD2, 6 bases. Germline V gene sequence: CDR1 MNHEY, CDR2 SMNVEV (reference sequence). V dropped 5 bases and J dropped 4 bases, with 12 bases sitting between them. The CDR3 contains 14 residues. The CDR3 spells CASSRTTKYNEQFF. The CDR3 coding sequence is TGTGCCAGCAGTAGGACTACCAAATACAATGAGCAGTTCTTC.

The chain combines TRBV27 with TRBJ2-3; 8 positions match TRBD2. From germline, CDR1 is MNHEY and CDR2 SMNVEV (reference sequence). The CDR3 sequence is 14 residues long. V shed 6 bases and J 3 bases; nucleotides not matched to a gene: 5. CDR3 bases: TGTGCCAGCAGGGGACTAGTTGGTACAGATACGCAGTATTTT. Translation gives CASRGLVGTDTQYF.

The chain combines TRBV27 with TRBJ2-5; 7 bases agree with TRBD1. The CDR3 length is 15 residues. Germline-derived CDR1 and CDR2 are MNHEY and SMNVEV (reference sequence). V trimming: 6 bases; J trimming: 1 base; junction bases outside the gene matches: 8. CDR3 DNA: TGTGCCAGCAGCGTTAACAGGGGCACCCAAGAGACCCAGTACTTC. Its protein product is CASSVNRGTQETQYF.

This clone occurred once. The chain recombines TRBV5-1 with TRBJ2-5; D is undetermined. Between the trimmed V and J ends, which lost 4 bases and 1 base, there was a span of 11 bases. The germline V gene has CDR1 SGHRS and CDR2 YFSETQ. CDR3 length: 14 residues. CDR3 in amino acids: CASSPAAAQETQYF. In nucleotides, the CDR3 is TGCGCCAGCAGCCCGGCGGCAGCCCAAGAGACCCAGTACTTC.

The J gene is TRBJ2-7, the V gene TRBV21-1; the table's TRBD1 call for D was not verified on the DNA. TRBV21-1 is annotated as a pseudogene. The CDR3 spans 17 residues. The CDR3 DNA is TGTGCCAGCAGCATTATACCACTTATAGGGGTATGCTACGAGCAGTACTTC. As protein: CASSIIPLIGVCYEQYF.

The genes are TRBV7-9 and TRBJ2-7; 10 bases map to TRBD1. Per the germline V gene, CDR1 is SEHNR and CDR2 is FQNEAQ (reference sequence). The V segment lost 5 bases and the J segment 3 bases; nucleotides outside the gene matches: 16. CDR3 size: 18 residues. CDR3 in amino acids: CASSHGDRGRGMSYEQYF. The CDR3 region has the DNA TGTGCCAGCAGCCACGGGGACAGGGGACGTGGGATGAGCTACGAGCAGTACTTC.

The rearrangement joins TRBV14 to TRBJ2-2; no firm D call. Germline V gene sequence: CDR1 SGHDN, CDR2 FVKESK. V was pared by 4 bases and J by 2 bases, with 5 bases between. This CDR3 is 13 amino acids long. CDR3 DNA: TGTGCCAGCAGCCTATATAACACCGGGGAGCTGTTTTTT. Residues: CASSLYNTGELFF. The variable domain in full, with the rest retrieved from reference TRBV14 and TRBJ2-2, is EAGVTQFPSHSVIEKGQTVTLRCDPISGHDNLYWYRRVMGKEIKFLLHFVKESKQDESGMPNNRFLAERTGGTYSTLKVQPAELEDSGVYFCASSLYNTGELFFGEGSRLTVL.

The chain uses TRBV6-1 and TRBJ2-6, with D uncertain. The CDR3 has 14 residues. Trimming stripped 7 bases from V and 0 bases from J, with 7 bases between. Germline V lookup: CDR1 MNHNS, CDR2 SASEGT. The CDR3 sequence: CASTRSSGANVLTF. CDR3 coding DNA: TGTGCCAGCACCAGATCCTCTGGGGCCAACGTCCTGACTTTC.

The chain employs TRBV7-9 and TRBJ2-5; perhaps TRBD1 as D (6 bases). The CDR3 covers 14 residues. With 2 bases removed from V and 5 bases from J, the gap between germline ends came to 12 bases. In germline, CDR1 is SEHNR, CDR2 FQNEAQ (reference sequence). The CDR3 region has the DNA TGTGCCAGCAGCTTATTACAGGGCTTTGAGACCCAGTACTTC. Translating gives CASSLLQGFETQYF. The variable domain in full, completed from reference TRBV7-9 and TRBJ2-5, reads DTGVSQNPRHKITKRGQNVTFRCDPISEHNRLYWYRQTLGQGPEFLTYFQNEAQLEKSRLLSDRFSAERPKGSFSTLEIQRTEQGDSAMYLCASSLLQGFETQYFGPGTRLLVL.

V usage is TRBV10-3 and J usage is TRBJ2-5, with 12 bases lining up with TRBD2. CDR3 size: 17 residues. Trimming removed 3 bases from V and 5 bases from J; junction bases left unmatched: 10. Germline V gives CDR1 ENHRY, CDR2 SYGVKD. This chain's CDR3 is CAISDSRLAGEGETQYF. Here the CDR3 DNA reads TGTGCCATCAGTGATTCAAGACTAGCGGGAGAGGGCGAGACCCAGTACTTC.

This chain joins TRBV5-1 and TRBJ2-1; weak D call: TRBD2 (6 bases). From germline, CDR1 is SGHRS and CDR2 YFSETQ. Trimming stripped 0 bases from V and 6 bases from J, with 16 bases between. The CDR3 has 16 residues. CDR3 loop: CASSLDVGSGFNEQFF. The CDR3 DNA sequence: TGCGCCAGCAGCTTGGACGTCGGGAGTGGGTTCAATGAGCAGTTCTTC.

CDR3 in DNA: TGTGCCTGGAGTGGACAGGGGGCGAGACAAGAGACCCAGTACTTC. This gives the protein CAWSGQGARQETQYF. The rearrangement uses TRBV30 and TRBJ2-5; 10 bases line up with TRBD1. The CDR3 has 15 residues. V shed 1 base, J shed 2 bases, and the junction held 4 bases outside the gene matches. CDR1 is GTSNPN, CDR2 SVGIG, per germline (reference sequence).